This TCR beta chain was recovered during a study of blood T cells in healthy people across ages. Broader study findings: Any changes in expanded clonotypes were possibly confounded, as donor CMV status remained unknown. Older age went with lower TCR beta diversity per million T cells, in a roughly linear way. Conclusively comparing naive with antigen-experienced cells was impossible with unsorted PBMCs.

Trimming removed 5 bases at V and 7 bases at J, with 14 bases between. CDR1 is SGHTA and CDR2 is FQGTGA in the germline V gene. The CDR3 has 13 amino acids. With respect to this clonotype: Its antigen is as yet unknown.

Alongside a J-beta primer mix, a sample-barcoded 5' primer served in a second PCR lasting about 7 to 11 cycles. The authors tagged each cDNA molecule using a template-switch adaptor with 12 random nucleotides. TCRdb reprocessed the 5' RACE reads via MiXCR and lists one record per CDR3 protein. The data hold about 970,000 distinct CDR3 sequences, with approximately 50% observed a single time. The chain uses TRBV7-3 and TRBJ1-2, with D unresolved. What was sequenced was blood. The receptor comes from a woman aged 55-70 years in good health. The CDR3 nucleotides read TGTGCCAGCAGCGGGGATCTTTTGGCTGGCTACACCTTC. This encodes CASSGDLLAGYTF.